A single sample gave rise to the 20 T cell receptor beta chains below, sequenced in a study of immune cell composition in non-small cell lung cancer. Profiled with immunoSEQ multiplex PCR; TCRdb holds only in-frame clones, not every one. The sample lists thousands of clones, 65% to 70% seen once, with over 8.5% in the top ten. The normal lung sample lay at least 3 cm, and maximally far, from the tumour. Sequencing was carried out using non-adjacent lung tissue. The source of these receptors is a human donor with non-small cell lung cancer.

J is TRBJ2-1 and V is TRBV5-4; D perhaps matches TRBD2 (6 bases). Germline V lookup: CDR1 SGHNT, CDR2 YYREEE (reference sequence). The CDR3 is 14 amino acids. The V gene lost 0 bases and the J gene lost 3 bases, with 7 bases spanning the gap. The CDR3 loop reads CASSLVGLYNEQFF. DNA of the CDR3: TGTGCCAGCAGCTTGGTGGGACTCTACAATGAGCAGTTCTTC.

The genes are TRBV27 and TRBJ2-2; 8 positions agree with TRBD2. CDR1 and CDR2 from the germline V gene are MNHEY and SMNVEV (reference sequence). This CDR3 comprises 15 residues. V shed 2 bases, J shed 1 base, and the junction held 0 bases outside the gene matches. The CDR3 nucleotides read TGTGCCAGCAGTTTAACTAGCGGGAACACCGGGGAGCTGTTTTTT. This gives the protein CASSLTSGNTGELFF.

This clone was observed a few times. CDR3 coding DNA: TGTGCCAGCAGCTACACGACTAGCGGGAGGTCCCAAGAGACCCAGTACTTC. Translated, it gives CASSYTTSGRSQETQYF. The chain uses TRBV11-2 and TRBJ2-5; 13 positions match TRBD2. V trimming: 4 bases; J trimming: 1 base; junction bases outside the gene matches: 6. The germline CDR1 and CDR2 sequences are SGHAT and FQNNGV. CDR3 length: 17 residues.

This chain connects TRBV25-1 to TRBJ1-3; tentatively, D is TRBD1 (6 bases). This CDR3 spans 14 amino acids. The V end was cut by 4 bases, the J end by 2 bases, with 9 bases between. Germline assignment: CDR1 MGHDK and CDR2 SYGVNS. The CDR3 reads CASSVQGAGNTIYF. CDR3 in DNA: TGTGCCAGCAGTGTACAGGGAGCTGGAAACACCATATATTTT.

The V gene is TRBV7-3, the J gene TRBJ2-1; a weak D match, TRBD2 (7 bases). The CDR3 totals 13 residues. The germline V and J ends were trimmed by 5 bases and 6 bases, with 11 bases remaining between them. Germline lookup yields CDR1 SGHTA and CDR2 FQGTGA. The CDR3 sequence is CASSRGALNEQFF. CDR3 bases: TGTGCCAGCAGCCGGGGGGCCCTCAATGAGCAGTTCTTC.

This clone is medium-sized within its sample. The rearrangement links TRBV6-4 to TRBJ1-1; tentative D call: TRBD1 (5 bases). The CDR3 sequence is 13 residues long. V shed 4 bases and J shed 7 bases, with 13 bases lying between them. From germline, CDR1 is MRHNA and CDR2 SNTAGT. CDR3 in amino acids: CASSVSLQGEAFF. CDR3 nucleotide sequence: TGTGCCAGCAGTGTTTCGCTCCAGGGTGAAGCTTTCTTT.

The rearrangement joins TRBV4-1 to TRBJ2-3; 13 bases are a match to TRBD2. The CDR3 loop spans 16 amino acids. Germline V lookup: CDR1 MGHRA, CDR2 YSYEKL. Unmatched junction bases numbered 2, after V lost 4 bases and J lost 1 base. The CDR3 reads CASSRGTSGGTDTQYF. The DNA of the CDR3 is TGCGCCAGCAGCCGTGGGACTAGCGGGGGCACAGATACGCAGTATTTT.

The gene calls are TRBV6-7 and TRBJ2-7; D unclear. TRBV6-7 is sorted into the ORF group, with uncertain function. With 0 bases removed from V and 2 bases from J, the gap between germline ends came to 8 bases. There are 14 residues in the CDR3. CDR3 loop: CASSYSRIPYEQYF. CDR3 coding DNA: TGTGCCAGCAGTTACTCCAGGATTCCCTACGAGCAGTACTTC.

V gene TRBV7-3 combines with J gene TRBJ1-1, with D possibly matching TRBD1 (5 bases). The CDR3 is made up of 11 amino acids. Deletions cut 5 bases from V and 5 bases from J, with 6 bases between. Germline CDR1 SGHTA, CDR2 FQGTGA. The CDR3 loop is CASSQGTEAFF. In DNA form, the CDR3 reads TGTGCCAGCAGCCAGGGTACTGAAGCTTTCTTT.

The CDR3 loop is CASSESSGFGELFF. The CDR3 coding sequence is TGTGCCAGCAGTGAATCTAGCGGGTTCGGGGAGCTGTTTTTT. The V and J genes are TRBV6-1 and TRBJ2-2, with 8 bases identical to TRBD2. CDR1 is MNHNS, CDR2 SASEGT, per germline. Unmatched junction bases numbered 3, after V lost 2 bases and J lost 7 bases. The CDR3 runs 14 residues.

The V call is TRBV11-1, the J call TRBJ1-1; D is ambiguous. Trimming took 5 bases from V and 1 from J, leaving 14 bases between them. Germline CDR1 is SGHAT and CDR2 is FQDESV (reference sequence). This CDR3 has 15 amino acids. CDR3 DNA sequence: TGTGCCAGCAGCCTACGGGGAGGAGGGAACACTGAAGCTTTCTTT. Translated, it gives CASSLRGGGNTEAFF.

The CDR3 is CASSPDRVNNEAFF. CDR3 nucleotide sequence: TGTGCCAGCAGTCCGGACAGGGTGAATAATGAAGCTTTCTTT. J is TRBJ1-1 and V is TRBV6-4; 8 bases align to TRBD1. With V trimmed by 5 bases and J by 7 bases, 9 bases remained unmatched. Germline CDR1 reads MRHNA; CDR2 reads SNTAGT. CDR3 size: 14 residues.

This clone was recorded a few times. The rearrangement uses TRBV18 and TRBJ2-7, with D possibly TRBD1 on 5 matching bases. The ends were cut back, 6 bases at V and 2 bases at J, with 11 bases in the middle. Per the germline V gene, CDR1 is KGHSH and CDR2 is LQKENI. The CDR3 sequence is 13 residues long. The CDR3 region is CASSATVAYEQYF. In DNA, the CDR3 is TGTGCCAGCTCCGCGACAGTCGCCTACGAGCAGTACTTC.

This clone was picked up one time. This chain connects TRBV30 to TRBJ1-4, with 9 bases that match TRBD1. In germline, CDR1 is GTSNPN, CDR2 SVGIG (reference sequence). V gave up 4 bases and J gave up 4 bases; unmatched junction bases: 7. The CDR3 runs 15 residues. CDR3: CAWKQQGAGNEKLFF. The CDR3 nucleotides read TGTGCCTGGAAACAACAGGGGGCCGGTAATGAAAAACTGTTTTTT.

The rearrangement links TRBV4-2 to TRBJ1-2, with D unresolved. The CDR3 is 11 residues long. Deletions cut 5 bases from V and 6 bases from J, with 7 bases between. Germline assignment: CDR1 LGHNA and CDR2 YNFKEQ. CDR3 protein: CASSKRDGYTF. CDR3 nucleotide sequence: TGTGCCAGCAGCAAACGGGATGGCTACACCTTC.

In its sample, this clone was seen a few times. The chain employs TRBV6-1 and TRBJ1-5, with 9 bases that match TRBD1. Germline V gene data show CDR1 as MNHNS and CDR2 as SASEGT. The ends lost 3 bases at V and 2 bases at J; junction bases unmatched: 11. This CDR3 contains 18 residues. In nucleotides, the CDR3 is TGTGCCAGCAGTGACCCGGGACAGGGAGTCGGCGGCAATCAGCCCCAGCATTTT. Amino acids: CASSDPGQGVGGNQPQHF.

The rearrangement uses TRBV7-9 and TRBJ2-7, with no clear D. V lost 3 bases and J 6 bases, leaving 15 bases between the germline ends. This CDR3 has 14 amino acids. Germline loops: CDR1 SEHNR, CDR2 FQNEAQ (reference sequence). The CDR3 DNA sequence: TGTGCCAGCAGCTTCCAATTTTCCGCCGGCGAGCAGTACTTC. As protein: CASSFQFSAGEQYF.

The chain uses TRBV7-3 and TRBJ2-5; TRBD2 agrees at 7 bases. Trimming cost V 5 bases and J 2 bases; bases outside gene matches: 14. Germline V gene lookup returns CDR1 SGHTA and CDR2 FQGTGA. The CDR3 has 17 residues. CDR3 region: CASSASGAYPTQETQYF. CDR3 nucleotides: TGTGCCAGCAGCGCGAGCGGGGCCTACCCCACTCAAGAGACCCAGTACTTC.

This clone was picked up a small number of times. The genes are TRBV6-6 and TRBJ2-7; D gene uncertain. The CDR3 spans 14 residues. Trimming pared 2 bases from V and 0 bases from J, leaving 8 bases between. Germline-derived CDR1 and CDR2 are MNHNY and SVGAGI (reference sequence). CDR3 in amino acids: CASSYLTASYEQYF. CDR3 DNA: TGTGCCAGCAGTTACCTCACAGCCTCCTACGAGCAGTACTTC.

CDR3 protein: CASSETQTGIVQYF. CDR3 DNA sequence: TGTGCCAGCAGTGAAACCCAGACAGGGATCGTTCAGTACTTC. The chain links TRBV6-1 to TRBJ2-4, with 7 bases aligning to TRBD1. This CDR3 has 14 amino acids. After removal of 2 bases from V and 11 bases from J, the junction contained 9 bases not matched to a gene. In germline, CDR1 is MNHNS, CDR2 SASEGT.